The text below deals with one T cell receptor (beta chain). Its antigen remains unidentified. 5'-RACE, quantitative and with molecular barcodes, yielded the TCR beta libraries. Each CDR3 protein is one row after TCRdb ran MiXCR on the 5' RACE reads. This sample has around 17,000 distinct CDR3 sequences, with 8.2% found just once. The entry originates in a study of CD8 T cells in ankylosing spondylitis. Whole-study findings and limits: Clones linked to disease were reported to show significant enrichment in matched ankylosing spondylitis synovial fluid. There was a TCR beta motif, made of roughly eight highly homologous variants, that appeared characteristic of ankylosing spondylitis blood.

The V and J ends lost 4 bases and 1 base, in that order; junction bases with no gene match: 7. CDR1 and CDR2 (germline): SGDLS, YYNGEE. The CDR3 is 16 residues long. This TCR derives from a male donor with ankylosing spondylitis or in good health (not recorded which). Material for sequencing was blood. The V gene is TRBV9, the J gene TRBJ1-1; TRBD1 aligns across 10 bases. The CDR3 nucleotides read TGTGCCAGCAGCCCAGGGACAGGGGCTAGGAACACTGAAGCTTTCTTT. This translates into CASSPGTGARNTEAFF.